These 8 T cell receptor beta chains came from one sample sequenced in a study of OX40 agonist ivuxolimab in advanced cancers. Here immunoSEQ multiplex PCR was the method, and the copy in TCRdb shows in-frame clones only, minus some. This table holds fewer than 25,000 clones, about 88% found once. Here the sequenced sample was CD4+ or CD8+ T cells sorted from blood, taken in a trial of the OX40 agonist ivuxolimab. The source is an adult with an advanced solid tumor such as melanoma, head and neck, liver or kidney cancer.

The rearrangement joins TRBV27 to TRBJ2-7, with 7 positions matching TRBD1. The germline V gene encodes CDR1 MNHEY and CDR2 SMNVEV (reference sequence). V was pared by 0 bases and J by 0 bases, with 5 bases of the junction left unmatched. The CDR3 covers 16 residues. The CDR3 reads CASSLSAGTVSYEQYF. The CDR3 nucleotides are TGTGCCAGCAGTTTATCCGCCGGGACAGTCTCCTACGAGCAGTACTTC.

The CDR3 DNA reads TGTGCCATCAGTGAGCGGCGGGCTCTGGACAATGAGCAGTTCTTC. This sequence encodes CAISERRALDNEQFF. The chain is built from TRBV10-3 and TRBJ2-1, with a tentative D call TRBD2 (5 bases). There are 15 residues in the CDR3. Germline loops: CDR1 ENHRY, CDR2 SYGVKD. V shed 2 bases and J shed 5 bases, with 13 bases lying between them.

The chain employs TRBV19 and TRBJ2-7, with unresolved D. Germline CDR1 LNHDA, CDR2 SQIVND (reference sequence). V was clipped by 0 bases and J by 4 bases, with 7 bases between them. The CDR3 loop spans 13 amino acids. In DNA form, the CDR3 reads TGTGCCAGTAGTATAGAGTCCCCGTACGAGCAGTACTTC. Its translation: CASSIESPYEQYF. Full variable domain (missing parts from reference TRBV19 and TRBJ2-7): DGGITQSPKYLFRKEGQNVTLSCEQNLNHDAMYWYRQDPGQGLRLIYYSQIVNDFQKGDIAEGYSVSREKKESFPLTVTSAQKNPTAFYLCASSIESPYEQYFGPGTRLTVT.

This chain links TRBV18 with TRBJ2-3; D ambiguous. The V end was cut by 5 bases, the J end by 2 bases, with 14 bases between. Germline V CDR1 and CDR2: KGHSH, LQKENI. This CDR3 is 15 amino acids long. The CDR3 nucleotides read TGTGCCAGCTCAGCACTTAGGCGCTTCACAGATACGCAGTATTTT. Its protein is CASSALRRFTDTQYF.

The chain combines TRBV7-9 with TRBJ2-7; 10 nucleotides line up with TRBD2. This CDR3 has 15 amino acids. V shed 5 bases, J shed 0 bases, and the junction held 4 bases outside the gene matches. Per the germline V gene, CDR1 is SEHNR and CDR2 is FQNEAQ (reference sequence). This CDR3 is CASSPLAGGSYEQYF. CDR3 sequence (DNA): TGTGCCAGCAGCCCCTTAGCGGGGGGCTCCTACGAGCAGTACTTC. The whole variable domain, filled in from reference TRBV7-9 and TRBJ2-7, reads DTGVSQNPRHKITKRGQNVTFRCDPISEHNRLYWYRQTLGQGPEFLTYFQNEAQLEKSRLLSDRFSAERPKGSFSTLEIQRTEQGDSAMYLCASSPLAGGSYEQYFGPGTRLTVT.

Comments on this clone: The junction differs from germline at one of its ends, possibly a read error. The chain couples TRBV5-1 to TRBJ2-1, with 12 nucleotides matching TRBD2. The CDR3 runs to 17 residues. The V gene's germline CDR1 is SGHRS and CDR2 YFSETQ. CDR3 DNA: TGCGCCAGCAGCTTGTTGACTAGCGGGAGTAGGTACAGTGAGCAGTTCTTC. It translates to CASSLLTSGSRYSEQFF.

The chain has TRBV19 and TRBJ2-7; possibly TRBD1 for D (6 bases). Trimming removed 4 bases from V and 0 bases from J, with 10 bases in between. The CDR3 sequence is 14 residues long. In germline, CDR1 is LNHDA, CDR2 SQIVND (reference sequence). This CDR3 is CASSKRGSSYEQYF. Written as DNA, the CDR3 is TGTGCCAGTAGTAAAAGGGGGTCCTCCTACGAGCAGTACTTC.

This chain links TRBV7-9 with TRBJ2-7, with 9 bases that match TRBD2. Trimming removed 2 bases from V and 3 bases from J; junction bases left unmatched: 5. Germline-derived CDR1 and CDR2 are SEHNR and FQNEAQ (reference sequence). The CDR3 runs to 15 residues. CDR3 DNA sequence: TGTGCCAGCAGCTTAACCGGACTAGCGCACTACGAGCAGTACTTC. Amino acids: CASSLTGLAHYEQYF.